These T cell receptor beta chains were read from a single sample in a study of T cell repertoires in cytomegalovirus infection. In TCRdb, the reads were re-called with MiXCR into one record per CDR3 protein. Among 630,000 or so distinct CDR3 sequences listed, approximately 24% were seen once. The specimen sequenced was CD8+ T cells from PBMCs. Receptors originate from a human donor in good health (CMV status not recorded). Some clones in this sample may be carry-over from other donors' samples. Both conserved end residues are part of each CDR3. Clone size appears in some rows only: once, few, many, or a class for an expanded clone.

abundance	v_gene	j_gene	CDR3aa
few	TRBV6-2/TRBV6-3	TRBJ1-5	CASSLIRGQNSNQPQHF
-	TRBV27	TRBJ2-5	CASSLGMAGETQYF
-	TRBV2	TRBJ2-5	CASSPGLTLETQYF
-	TRBV6-1	TRBJ1-6	CASSEYGGQSYSPLHF
-	TRBV7-9	TRBJ1-5	CASSSGAQPQHF
-	TRBV20-1	TRBJ2-7	CSARYGEQYF
few	TRBV6-5	TRBJ2-7	CASSYHRTGEQYF
many	TRBV7-6	TRBJ1-1	CASSLTDRDTEAFF
-	TRBV7-9	TRBJ2-1	CASSQRWDEQFF
many	TRBV12-3/TRBV12-4	TRBJ2-1	CASSLGGELDDEQFF
few	TRBV2	TRBJ2-5	CASSEIGDQETQYF
few	TRBV19	TRBJ1-2	CASSKTGAAPNYGYTF